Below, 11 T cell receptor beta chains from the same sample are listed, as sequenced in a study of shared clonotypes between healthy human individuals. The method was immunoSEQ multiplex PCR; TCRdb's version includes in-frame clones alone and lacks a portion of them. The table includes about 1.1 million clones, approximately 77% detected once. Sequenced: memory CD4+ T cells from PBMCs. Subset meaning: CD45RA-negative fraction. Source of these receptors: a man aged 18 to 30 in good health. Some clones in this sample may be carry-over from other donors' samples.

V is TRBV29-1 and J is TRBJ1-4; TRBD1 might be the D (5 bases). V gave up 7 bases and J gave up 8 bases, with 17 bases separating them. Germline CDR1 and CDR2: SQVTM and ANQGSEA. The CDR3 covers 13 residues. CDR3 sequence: CSGLEGAGEKLFF. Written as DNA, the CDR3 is TGCAGCGGACTGGAAGGGGCGGGGGAAAAACTGTTTTTT.

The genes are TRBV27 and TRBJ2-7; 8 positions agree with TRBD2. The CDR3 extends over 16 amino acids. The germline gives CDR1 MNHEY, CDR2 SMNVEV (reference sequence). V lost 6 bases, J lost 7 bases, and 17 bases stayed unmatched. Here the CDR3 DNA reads TGTGCCAGCAGGCGTAGCCCGACTAGCGTGAGTAGGGAGCAGTACTTC. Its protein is CASRRSPTSVSREQYF.

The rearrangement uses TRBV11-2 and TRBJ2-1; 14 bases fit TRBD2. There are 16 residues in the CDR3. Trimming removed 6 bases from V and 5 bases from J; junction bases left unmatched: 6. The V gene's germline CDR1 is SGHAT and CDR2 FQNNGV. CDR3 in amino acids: CASSGLAGGGHNEQFF. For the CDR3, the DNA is TGTGCCAGCAGTGGACTAGCGGGAGGAGGCCACAATGAGCAGTTCTTC.

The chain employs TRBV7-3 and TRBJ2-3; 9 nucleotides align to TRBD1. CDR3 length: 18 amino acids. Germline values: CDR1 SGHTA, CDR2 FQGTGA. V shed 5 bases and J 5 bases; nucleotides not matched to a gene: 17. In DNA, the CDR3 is TGTGCCAGCAGCCCGCGACCGAGGAACAGGGGGCTCATAGATACGCAGTATTTT. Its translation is CASSPRPRNRGLIDTQYF.

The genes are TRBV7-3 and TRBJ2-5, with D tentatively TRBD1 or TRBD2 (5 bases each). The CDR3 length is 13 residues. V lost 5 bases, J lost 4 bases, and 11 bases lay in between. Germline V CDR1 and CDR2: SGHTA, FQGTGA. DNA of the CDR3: TGTGCCAGCAGCCTCGGGACGTCAGAGACCCAGTACTTC. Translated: CASSLGTSETQYF.

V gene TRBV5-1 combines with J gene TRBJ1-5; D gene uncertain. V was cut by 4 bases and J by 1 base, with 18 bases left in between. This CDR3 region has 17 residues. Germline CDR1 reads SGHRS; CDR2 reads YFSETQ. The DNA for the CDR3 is TGCGCCAGCAGCCCCGATCCGCTCTTAGGGAGCAATCAGCCCCAGCATTTT. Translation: CASSPDPLLGSNQPQHF.

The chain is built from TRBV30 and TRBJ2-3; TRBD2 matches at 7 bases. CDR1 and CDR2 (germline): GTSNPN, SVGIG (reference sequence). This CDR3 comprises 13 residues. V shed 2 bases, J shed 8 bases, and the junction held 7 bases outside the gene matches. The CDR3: CAWSPGGWATQYF. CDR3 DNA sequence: TGTGCCTGGAGTCCCGGGGGGTGGGCTACGCAGTATTTT.

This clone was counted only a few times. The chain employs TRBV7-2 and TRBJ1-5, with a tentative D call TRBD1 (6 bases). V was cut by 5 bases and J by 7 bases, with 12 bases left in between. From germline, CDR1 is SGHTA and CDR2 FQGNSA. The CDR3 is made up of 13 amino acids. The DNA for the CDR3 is TGTGCCAGCAGCCGACAGGACCCACAGCCCCAGCATTTT. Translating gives CASSRQDPQPQHF.

The CDR3 spells CASSEEFFRDRGAETQYF. DNA of the CDR3: TGTGCCAGCAGCGAAGAATTCTTCCGGGACAGGGGTGCAGAGACCCAGTACTTC. V usage is TRBV7-9 and J usage is TRBJ2-5, with 10 bases matching TRBD1. V was pared by 5 bases and J by 4 bases, with 16 bases of the junction left unmatched. CDR1 is SEHNR, CDR2 FQNEAQ, per germline (reference sequence). The CDR3 is made up of 18 amino acids.

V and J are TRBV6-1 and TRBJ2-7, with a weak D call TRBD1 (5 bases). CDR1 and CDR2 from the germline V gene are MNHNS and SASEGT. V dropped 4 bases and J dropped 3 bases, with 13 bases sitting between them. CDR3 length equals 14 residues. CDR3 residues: CASSGAGPRYEQYF. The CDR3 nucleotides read TGTGCCAGCAGTGGGGCAGGGCCCCGCTACGAGCAGTACTTC.

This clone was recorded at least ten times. The CDR3 coding sequence is TGTGCCAGCAGCTTGAGCAGAGGGGGAGGCTACACCTTC. Its translation: CASSLSRGGGYTF. The chain joins TRBV7-6 to TRBJ1-2; possible D gene TRBD1, 6 bases. The germline V and J ends were trimmed by 3 bases and 8 bases, with 13 bases remaining between them. Per germline, CDR1 SGHVS and CDR2 FNYEAQ. The CDR3 has 13 residues.